This TCR beta chain was identified in a study of T cells in Graves' hyperthyroidism and ophthalmopathy. This clonotype was detected many times. Its antigen is unknown. The V end lost 2 bases, the J end lost 4 bases, and 11 bases lay between the germline ends. Germline assignment: CDR1 MDHEN and CDR2 SYDVKM. This CDR3 is built from 14 residues. RNA transcripts gave rise to amplified TCR beta CDR3 regions. The HTBI primer set served for first-round RT-PCR of the TCR CDR3. TCRdb redid the calling of the multiplex PCR reads with MiXCR, one entry per CDR3 protein. This table holds 250,000 to 350,000 distinct CDR3 sequences, 17% found once. Study conclusions and caveats: Stable hyperthyroidism and ophthalmopathy were separated using 13 V-J signatures.

Sample: blood. The rearrangement links TRBV28 to TRBJ1-2; D call uncertain. The sequence derives from a woman aged 55-69 years with Graves' ophthalmopathy. CDR3 nucleotide sequence: TGTGCCAGCAGTTTAGGCGGTATCATCTATGGCTACACCTTC. This translates into CASSLGGIIYGYTF.